The T cell receptor (beta chain) under discussion was sequenced for a study of identical twins. MiXCR, applied by TCRdb to the 5' RACE reads, yields one record per CDR3 protein. The sample includes roughly 250,000 distinct CDR3 sequences, more than 13% of them seen just once. Sequencing input: memory (CD45RO+) T cells sorted from blood. This receptor was taken from a woman aged 18-29 years in good health.

CDR3 sequence reads: CSARDPAGRTNTGELFF. CDR3 DNA sequence: TGCAGTGCTAGAGATCCGGCGGGGCGAACGAACACCGGGGAGCTGTTTTTT. The chain carries TRBV20-1 and TRBJ2-2, with D possibly being TRBD2 (6 bases). V lost 0 bases and J lost 0, with 14 bases in between. CDR3 length: 17 residues. Looked up from germline, CDR1 is DFQATT and CDR2 is SNEGSKA (reference sequence).